This TCR beta chain was recorded in a study of memory CD4+ T cells and cytomegalovirus serostatus. Looking at the study overall: Of the healthy Belgian adults, 9 were CMV seropositive and approximately 25 seronegative.

With regard to this clone: Its antigen is unidentified.

Study results and limitations: Repertoires predicted CMV serostatus with median bootstrapped AUC of approximately 0.94.

The protocol was immunoSEQ multiplex PCR, while the TCRdb copy is restricted to in-frame clones and leaves out a portion. The sample lists more than 45,000 clones, 82% occurring once. Single viable CD3+CD4+CD8-CD45RO+ cells were sorted as the memory CD4+ T cells. The material sequenced was memory CD4+ T cells from blood. This clonotype originated in an adult in good health and CMV-seronegative.

The CDR3 loop is CASRVTGTGLDEQYF. The CDR3 nucleotides read TGTGCCAGCAGGGTCACCGGGACGGGTCTTGACGAGCAGTACTTC. J is TRBJ2-7 and V is TRBV6-6; the D call may be TRBD1 or TRBD2 (5 bases each). The CDR3 contains 15 residues. Germline V lookup: CDR1 MNHNY, CDR2 SVGAGI (reference sequence). Trimming removed 6 bases from V and 5 bases from J, with 20 bases in between.